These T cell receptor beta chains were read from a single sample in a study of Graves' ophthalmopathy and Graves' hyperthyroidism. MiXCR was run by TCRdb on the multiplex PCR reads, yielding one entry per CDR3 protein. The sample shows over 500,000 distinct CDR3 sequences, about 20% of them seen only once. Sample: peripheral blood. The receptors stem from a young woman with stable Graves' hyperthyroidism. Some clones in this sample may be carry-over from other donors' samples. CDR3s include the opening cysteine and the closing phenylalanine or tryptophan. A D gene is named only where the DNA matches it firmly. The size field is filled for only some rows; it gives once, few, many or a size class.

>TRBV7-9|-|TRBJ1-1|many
TGTGCCAGCAGCCCACAGTCAAACACTGAAGCTTTCTTT
CASSPQSNTEAFF
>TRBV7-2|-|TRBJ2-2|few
TGTGCCAGCAGCTTACCCCGTTCCACCGGGGAGCTGTTTTTT
CASSLPRSTGELFF
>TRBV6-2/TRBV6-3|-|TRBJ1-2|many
TGTGCCAGCAGTTACTCGACCCCCGGCTACACCTTC
CASSYSTPGYTF
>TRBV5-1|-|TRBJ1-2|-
TGCGCCAGCAGCTCGGGACTCTACTTCGTGGGAGGCTACACCTTC
CASSSGLYFVGGYTF
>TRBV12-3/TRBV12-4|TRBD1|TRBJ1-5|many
TGTGCCAGCAGTGATAGACAGGGCCTGGTGCCCCAGCATTTT
CASSDRQGLVPQHF
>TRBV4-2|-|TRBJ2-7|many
TGTGCCAGCAGCCAAGATGGCGGGGTTACCTACGAGCAGTACTTC
CASSQDGGVTYEQYF
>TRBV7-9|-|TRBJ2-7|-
TGTGCCAGCATCTTAGTGTCCTACGAGCAGTACTTC
CASILVSYEQYF
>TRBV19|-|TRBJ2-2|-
TGTGCCAGTAGTATCCTCCAGCCGAACACCGGGGAGCTGTTTTTT
CASSILQPNTGELFF
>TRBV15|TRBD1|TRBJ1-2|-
TGTGCCACCAGCAGAGATCTGAAAGGGGGCAGCTATGGCTACACCTTC
CATSRDLKGGSYGYTF
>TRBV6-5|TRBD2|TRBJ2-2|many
TGTGCCAGCAGTTACTCCGCGGGGGGAGGAGCGGGGGAGCTGTTTTTT
CASSYSAGGGAGELFF
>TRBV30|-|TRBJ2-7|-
TGTGCCTGGAGGCGCGGATTCTCCTACGAGCAGTACTTC
CAWRRGFSYEQYF
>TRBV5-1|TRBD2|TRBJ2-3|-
TGCGCCAGCCGCGGGAGGGATACGCAGTATTTT
CASRGRDTQYF
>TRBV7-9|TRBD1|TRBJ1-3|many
TGTGCCAGCAGCTCCGCAGGGGGCTCTGGAAACACCATATATTTT
CASSSAGGSGNTIYF
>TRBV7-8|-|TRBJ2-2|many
TGTGCCAGCAGCTTACTAGGTCAGGGTAGAGTCACCGGGGAGCTGTTTTTT
CASSLLGQGRVTGELFF
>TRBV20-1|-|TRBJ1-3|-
TGCAGTGCTAGACAGGCGACCTCTGGAAACACCATATATTTT
CSARQATSGNTIYF
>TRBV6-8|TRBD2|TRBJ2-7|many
TGTGCCAGCAGTCCCGGGACTAGAAGGTGCGAGCAGTACTTC
CASSPGTRRCEQYF
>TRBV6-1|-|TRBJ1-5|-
TGTGCCAGCAGGACAGGAATCAATCAGCCCCAGCATTTT
CASRTGINQPQHF
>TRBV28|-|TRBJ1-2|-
TGTGCCACCATCGCCCGCAGTCCCTATGGCTACACCTTC
CATIARSPYGYTF
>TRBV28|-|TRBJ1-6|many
TGTGCCAGCAGTTTTGGTTCACCCCTCCACTTT
CASSFGSPLHF
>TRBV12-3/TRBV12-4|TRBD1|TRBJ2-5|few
TGTGCCAGCAGAACAGGGGGCCCCCAAGAGACCCAGTACTTC
CASRTGGPQETQYF
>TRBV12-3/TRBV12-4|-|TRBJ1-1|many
TGTGCCAGCAGACAGACCGCCTCCACTGAAGCTTTCTTT
CASRQTASTEAFF
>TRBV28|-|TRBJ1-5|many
TGTGCCAGCAGTTTCCTTCAGGGTGGGGATCAGCCCCAGCATTTT
CASSFLQGGDQPQHF
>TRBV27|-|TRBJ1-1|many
TGTGCCACCAAAAATCGGGGCACATCGAACACTGAAGCTTTCTTT
CATKNRGTSNTEAFF
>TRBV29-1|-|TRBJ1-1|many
TGCAGCGTACGCCTCAGGGAGGGCACTGAAGCTTTCTTT
CSVRLREGTEAFF
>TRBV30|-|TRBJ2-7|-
TGTGCCTGGAGTGTACTGGGCGAGCAGTACTTC
CAWSVLGEQYF
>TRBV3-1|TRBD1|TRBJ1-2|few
TGTGCCAGCAGCCTAGGGGACAGCGGGATCTCTAACTATGGCTACACCTTC
CASSLGDSGISNYGYTF
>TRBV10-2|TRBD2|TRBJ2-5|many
TGCGCCAGCAGTGACCCGGCGGGAGGGGCGGAGACCCAGTACTTC
CASSDPAGGAETQYF
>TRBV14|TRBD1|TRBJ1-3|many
TGTGCCAGCAGCCAAGGATACCCAGGGGGCGCAGGTGGAAACACCATATATTTT
CASSQGYPGGAGGNTIYF
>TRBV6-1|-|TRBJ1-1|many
TGTGCCAGCGGGACCCCACCGCGGGACACTGAAGCTTTCTTT
CASGTPPRDTEAFF
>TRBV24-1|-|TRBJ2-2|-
TGTGCCACCAGTGGATTACCGGGAACGAACACCGGGGAGCTGTTTTTT
CATSGLPGTNTGELFF
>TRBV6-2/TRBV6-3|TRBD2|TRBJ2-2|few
TGTGCCAGCAGTTACCCGGGACTAGCGGAGGCGGGGGCCGGGGAGCTGTTTTTT
CASSYPGLAEAGAGELFF
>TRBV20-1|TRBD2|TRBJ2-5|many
TGCAGTGCTAGAGGACTAGCGGGGATGGAGACCCAGTACTTC
CSARGLAGMETQYF
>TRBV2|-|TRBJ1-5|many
TGTGCCAGCAGTCAGGGATTTAGCAATCAGCCCCAGCATTTT
CASSQGFSNQPQHF
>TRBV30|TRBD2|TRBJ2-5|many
TGTGCCTGGAGACTAGCGGGTCTGGAGACCCAGTACTTC
CAWRLAGLETQYF
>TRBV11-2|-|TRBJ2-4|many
TGTGCCAGCAGCTTCCTCGGGTCTCTAGCCAAAAACATTCAGTACTTC
CASSFLGSLAKNIQYF
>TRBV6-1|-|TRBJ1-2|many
TGTGCCAGCAATGACGGGGTGGGGGGCTACACCTTC
CASNDGVGGYTF
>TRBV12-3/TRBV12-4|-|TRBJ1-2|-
TGTGCCAGCAGTCCGCGTCGCCGCTATGGCTACTCCTTC
CASSPRRRYGYSF
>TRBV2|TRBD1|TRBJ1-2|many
TGTGCCAGCAGTGAGGGGGACAGATTCTATGGCTACACCTTC
CASSEGDRFYGYTF